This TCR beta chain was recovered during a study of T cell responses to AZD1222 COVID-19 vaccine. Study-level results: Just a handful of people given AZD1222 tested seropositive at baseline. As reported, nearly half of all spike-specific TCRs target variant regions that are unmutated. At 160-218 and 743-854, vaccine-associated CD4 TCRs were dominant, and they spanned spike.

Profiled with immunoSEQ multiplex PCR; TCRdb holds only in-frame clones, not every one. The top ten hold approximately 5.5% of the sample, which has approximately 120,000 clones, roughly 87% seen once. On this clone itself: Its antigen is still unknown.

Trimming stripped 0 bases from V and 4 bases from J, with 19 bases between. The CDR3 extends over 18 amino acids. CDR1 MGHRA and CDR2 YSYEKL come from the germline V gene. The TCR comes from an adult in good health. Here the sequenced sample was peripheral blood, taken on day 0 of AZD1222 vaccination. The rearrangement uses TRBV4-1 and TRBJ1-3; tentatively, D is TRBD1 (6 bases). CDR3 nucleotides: TGCGCCAGCAGCCAAGATATCTCCGGGGGCGCGGGAGGAAACACCATATATTTT. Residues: CASSQDISGGAGGNTIYF.